This is a list of T cell receptor beta chains from one sample in a study of OX40 agonist ivuxolimab in advanced cancers. Sequenced by immunoSEQ multiplex PCR; TCRdb stores in-frame clones only, minus some. The sample lists around 70,000 clones; roughly 90% were seen once. The sequenced sample was CD4+ or CD8+ T cells sorted from blood, obtained in a trial of the OX40 agonist ivuxolimab. These receptors were collected from an adult with an advanced solid tumor such as melanoma, head and neck, liver or kidney cancer. The CDR3 runs from the conserved cysteine through the conserved F or W. Each record gives: D gene, V gene, J gene, clone size, CDR3 DNA, CDR3 protein. A D gene is named only where the DNA matches it firmly. Clone size, where shown, is once, few, many, or a class for clones that have expanded.

d_call: TRBD2
v_call: TRBV5-1
j_call: TRBJ2-3
clone_size: -
cdr3_nt: TGCGCCAGCAGCAAACCGGGACTAGCTACAGATACGCAGTATTTT
cdr3_aa: CASSKPGLATDTQYF

d_call: -
v_call: TRBV9
j_call: TRBJ2-2
clone_size: once
cdr3_nt: TGTGCCAGCAGCGTAGGGGGACTTAACACCGGGGAGCTGTTTTTT
cdr3_aa: CASSVGGLNTGELFF

d_call: TRBD1
v_call: TRBV4-2
j_call: TRBJ1-4
clone_size: -
cdr3_nt: TGTGCCAGCAGCCAGTACAGGGGAACTAATGAAAAACTGTTTTTT
cdr3_aa: CASSQYRGTNEKLFF

d_call: TRBD1
v_call: TRBV5-1
j_call: TRBJ2-5
clone_size: -
cdr3_nt: TGCGCCAGCAGCTCCTGGGACAGGGGAGGAGAGACCCAGTACTTC
cdr3_aa: CASSSWDRGGETQYF

d_call: -
v_call: TRBV7-3
j_call: TRBJ2-3
clone_size: -
cdr3_nt: TGTGCCAGCAGCTTACGAGGGAGCGCTAGCACAGATACGCAGTATTTT
cdr3_aa: CASSLRGSASTDTQYF

d_call: TRBD2
v_call: TRBV11-2
j_call: TRBJ2-5
clone_size: -
cdr3_nt: TGTGCCAGCAGCTTAGAGGGGGGGGTAGGGGAGACCCAGTACTTC
cdr3_aa: CASSLEGGVGETQYF

d_call: TRBD1
v_call: TRBV7-8
j_call: TRBJ1-1
clone_size: -
cdr3_nt: TGTGCCAGCAGCTTAGACAGGGGGCGGAAGGGCACTGAAGCTTTCTTT
cdr3_aa: CASSLDRGRKGTEAFF

d_call: TRBD1
v_call: TRBV27
j_call: TRBJ2-5
clone_size: once
cdr3_nt: TGTGCCAGCAGTCCTACTGGGACAGGGGGTGGGGTGTGGTACTTC
cdr3_aa: CASSPTGTGGGVWYF

d_call: TRBD2
v_call: TRBV9
j_call: TRBJ2-7
clone_size: -
cdr3_nt: TGTGCCAGCAGCGTTTCTAGCGGGACGGCTCTCGAGCAGTACTTC
cdr3_aa: CASSVSSGTALEQYF

d_call: -
v_call: TRBV6-5
j_call: TRBJ2-5
clone_size: once
cdr3_nt: TGTGCCAGCAGTTTGAACCGTCGTCGAGAGACCCAGTACTTC
cdr3_aa: CASSLNRRRETQYF

d_call: -
v_call: TRBV27
j_call: TRBJ2-7
clone_size: -
cdr3_nt: TGTGCCAGCAGTTTATTGTCCCCCAGGAATCGACGAGGCAGCGAGCAGTACTTC
cdr3_aa: CASSLLSPRNRRGSEQYF

d_call: TRBD1
v_call: TRBV28
j_call: TRBJ2-7
clone_size: -
cdr3_nt: TGTGCCAGCAGGATACCGGGACAGAAGTACGAGCAGTACTTC
cdr3_aa: CASRIPGQKYEQYF

d_call: -
v_call: TRBV27
j_call: TRBJ1-5
clone_size: -
cdr3_nt: TGTGCCAGCAGTCGAAAATACCGGCAGCCCCAGCATTTT
cdr3_aa: CASSRKYRQPQHF

d_call: TRBD1
v_call: TRBV29-1
j_call: TRBJ1-2
clone_size: -
cdr3_nt: TGCAGCGTCACGACAGGGGGCATGAGTGGCTACACCTTC
cdr3_aa: CSVTTGGMSGYTF

d_call: -
v_call: TRBV10-3
j_call: TRBJ2-7
clone_size: -
cdr3_nt: TGTGCCATCAGTGAGGGTTCGGGTAACTACGAGCAGTACTTC
cdr3_aa: CAISEGSGNYEQYF

d_call: TRBD1
v_call: TRBV7-8
j_call: TRBJ2-7
clone_size: few
cdr3_nt: TGTGCCAGCAGCTTAGCGGGACAGGGCTACGAGCAGTACTTC
cdr3_aa: CASSLAGQGYEQYF

d_call: TRBD2
v_call: TRBV9
j_call: TRBJ2-1
clone_size: -
cdr3_nt: TGTGCCAGCAGCGTGACTAGCGGGAGCTCCTACAATGAGCAGTTCTTC
cdr3_aa: CASSVTSGSSYNEQFF

d_call: TRBD2
v_call: TRBV6-6
j_call: TRBJ2-5
clone_size: -
cdr3_nt: TGTGCCAGCAGTGGGACTAGCGGGAGCCTCCAAGAGACCCAGTACTTC
cdr3_aa: CASSGTSGSLQETQYF

d_call: -
v_call: TRBV5-1
j_call: TRBJ2-7
clone_size: -
cdr3_nt: TGCGCCAGCAGCTTGGACGGGACGACAGGGTACTTC
cdr3_aa: CASSLDGTTGYF

d_call: -
v_call: TRBV4-2
j_call: TRBJ2-3
clone_size: -
cdr3_nt: TGTGCCAGCAGCCTCACAGATACGCAGTATTTT
cdr3_aa: CASSLTDTQYF

d_call: -
v_call: TRBV27
j_call: TRBJ2-7
clone_size: once
cdr3_nt: TGTGCCAGCAGTCCCCCCTTAATGCGGCCGGGTGCCCACTCCTACGAGCAGTACTTC
cdr3_aa: CASSPPLMRPGAHSYEQYF

d_call: TRBD1
v_call: TRBV28
j_call: TRBJ1-2
clone_size: -
cdr3_nt: TGTGCCACCCGTCAGGGGGACAGGGTCTATGGCTACACCTTC
cdr3_aa: CATRQGDRVYGYTF

d_call: -
v_call: TRBV7-2
j_call: TRBJ2-7
clone_size: few
cdr3_nt: TGTGCCACAGCAATACGAAGGGAGCAGTACTTC
cdr3_aa: CATAIRREQYF

d_call: -
v_call: TRBV15
j_call: TRBJ2-1
clone_size: -
cdr3_nt: TGTGCCACCAGCCTGGGTAGCGGAAACTCCTACAATGAGCAGTTCTTC
cdr3_aa: CATSLGSGNSYNEQFF

d_call: -
v_call: TRBV5-1
j_call: TRBJ2-2
clone_size: -
cdr3_nt: TGCGCCAGCTCCCGACGCGAGGGCCTCACCGGGGAGCTGTTTTTT
cdr3_aa: CASSRREGLTGELFF

d_call: TRBD1
v_call: TRBV6-6
j_call: TRBJ2-7
clone_size: once
cdr3_nt: TGTGCCAGCAGTAACCCAGGGGGACCGCCCTACGAGCAGTACTTC
cdr3_aa: CASSNPGGPPYEQYF

d_call: -
v_call: TRBV7-2
j_call: TRBJ2-5
clone_size: -
cdr3_nt: TGTGCCAGCAGCCCGCCGCCGGGGGTGGAGACCCAGTACTTC
cdr3_aa: CASSPPPGVETQYF

d_call: -
v_call: TRBV20-1
j_call: TRBJ1-2
clone_size: -
cdr3_nt: TGCAGTGCTAGGAGGGGGGATGGCTACACCTTC
cdr3_aa: CSARRGDGYTF

d_call: TRBD2
v_call: TRBV5-1
j_call: TRBJ2-2
clone_size: -
cdr3_nt: TGCGCCAGCAGCTTACTAGCGGGAGGGGCCGGGGAGCTGTTTTTT
cdr3_aa: CASSLLAGGAGELFF

d_call: TRBD2
v_call: TRBV28
j_call: TRBJ2-1
clone_size: -
cdr3_nt: TGTGCCAGCCCTCCTCTAGCGGGAGGTAGTTTTGGCAATGAGCAGTTCTTC
cdr3_aa: CASPPLAGGSFGNEQFF

d_call: -
v_call: TRBV18
j_call: TRBJ2-3
clone_size: -
cdr3_nt: TGTGCCAGCTCACCGACCAGGGGAGGAGATACGCAGTATTTT
cdr3_aa: CASSPTRGGDTQYF

d_call: -
v_call: TRBV5-1
j_call: TRBJ2-7
clone_size: -
cdr3_nt: TGCGCCAGCAGCTTGGGAGCCTCGGGACCGCAAACCTACGAGCAGTACTTC
cdr3_aa: CASSLGASGPQTYEQYF

d_call: -
v_call: TRBV2
j_call: TRBJ2-3
clone_size: -
cdr3_nt: TGTGCCAGCACCCTCAACCCCCCTCCGGATACGCAGTATTTT
cdr3_aa: CASTLNPPPDTQYF

d_call: TRBD1
v_call: TRBV5-8
j_call: TRBJ2-4
clone_size: -
cdr3_nt: TGTGCCAGCAGCCTGGACAGGGGGCATAGGGCCAAAAACATTCAGTACTTC
cdr3_aa: CASSLDRGHRAKNIQYF

d_call: TRBD1
v_call: TRBV5-1
j_call: TRBJ2-7
clone_size: -
cdr3_nt: TGCGCCAGCAGCTCCGGACAGGGGGACCACGAGCAGTACTTC
cdr3_aa: CASSSGQGDHEQYF

d_call: TRBD2
v_call: TRBV6-6
j_call: TRBJ2-5
clone_size: -
cdr3_nt: TGTGCCAGCAGTTACACTAGCGGGCTACAAGAGACCCAGTACTTC
cdr3_aa: CASSYTSGLQETQYF

d_call: -
v_call: TRBV4-2
j_call: TRBJ1-4
clone_size: few
cdr3_nt: TGTGCCAGCAGCCAAGTGCATGAAAAACTGTTTTTT
cdr3_aa: CASSQVHEKLFF

d_call: -
v_call: TRBV28
j_call: TRBJ2-7
clone_size: -
cdr3_nt: TGTGCCAGCAGAAGGAGGCAAAGCTCCTACGAGCAGTACTTC
cdr3_aa: CASRRRQSSYEQYF

d_call: -
v_call: TRBV5-3
j_call: TRBJ1-2
clone_size: -
cdr3_nt: TGTGCCAGAAGCTTGGGGGTAGACGGGAACTATGGCTACACCTTC
cdr3_aa: CARSLGVDGNYGYTF

d_call: TRBD2
v_call: TRBV28
j_call: TRBJ2-2
clone_size: -
cdr3_nt: TGTGCCAGCAGTTTACTAGCGGGCACCGGGGAGCTGTTTTTT
cdr3_aa: CASSLLAGTGELFF

d_call: -
v_call: TRBV19
j_call: TRBJ1-2
clone_size: -
cdr3_nt: TGTGCCAGTAGTACGATTCGTGGGGGCAGCGTTAACTATGGCTACACCTTC
cdr3_aa: CASSTIRGGSVNYGYTF

d_call: -
v_call: TRBV2
j_call: TRBJ1-1
clone_size: few
cdr3_nt: TGTGCCAGCAGAATTGAAGGGGAGAACACTGAAGCTTTCTTT
cdr3_aa: CASRIEGENTEAFF

d_call: -
v_call: TRBV9
j_call: TRBJ1-3
clone_size: -
cdr3_nt: TGTGCCAGCAGCTCTATGAGAGGTGGAAACACCATATATTTT
cdr3_aa: CASSSMRGGNTIYF

d_call: -
v_call: TRBV6-6
j_call: TRBJ1-4
clone_size: -
cdr3_nt: TGTGCCAGCAGTTACGGTGCAACTAATGAAAAACTGTTTTTT
cdr3_aa: CASSYGATNEKLFF

d_call: -
v_call: TRBV4-3
j_call: TRBJ2-7
clone_size: -
cdr3_nt: TGCGCCAGCAGCCATGGGGGTCAGGACCCCTACGAGCAGTACTTC
cdr3_aa: CASSHGGQDPYEQYF